Sequencing of this TCR beta chain was carried out in a study of blood T cell repertoires in COVID-19. This CDR3 is 12 amino acids long. Germline-derived CDR1 and CDR2 are MGHDK and SYGVNS. J gave up 1 base and V 8 bases, and 1 base lay outside the gene matches. Produced via immunoSEQ multiplex PCR; TCRdb's table is partial and in-frame only. The data show 310,000 or so clones, with approximately 86% seen just once and roughly 2.1% held by the top ten. This chain links TRBV25-1 with TRBJ2-7; 8 bases map to TRBD1. The sequencing input was peripheral blood. This receptor was taken from a woman aged 30 to 39 who had recovered from COVID-19. The CDR3 region is CASGQGSYEQYF. The CDR3 nucleotides read TGTGCCAGCGGACAGGGTTCCTACGAGCAGTACTTC.